This is a list of T cell receptor beta chains from one sample in a study of blood T cell repertoires in COVID-19. Assay: immunoSEQ multiplex PCR; the TCRdb copy retains only in-frame clones and omits some. The sample consists of some 250,000 clones, approximately 85% of them appearing once. The source material was PBMCs or T cells enriched from blood (not recorded which). These receptors originate from a woman aged 50 to 60 who had recovered from COVID-19. CDR3s include the opening cysteine and the closing phenylalanine or tryptophan. The D gene is left open where the match is weak. Clone sizes are given selectively: once, few, many, or a class where the clone is expanded.

d_gene,v_gene,j_gene,abundance,CDR3nt,CDR3aa
TRBD2,TRBV7-3,TRBJ2-1,-,TGTGCCAGCAGCTTAAGAGGCTTAGCGGGGTGGGAGGGTAATGAGCAGTTCTTC,CASSLRGLAGWEGNEQFF
-,TRBV7-2,TRBJ2-5,-,TGTGCCAGCAGCGCGAACCGGGGGAAAGAGACCCAGTACTTC,CASSANRGKETQYF
-,TRBV14,TRBJ1-1,-,TGTGCCAGCAGCCAAGAAGGGGGGAACACTGAAGCTTTCTTT,CASSQEGGNTEAFF
-,TRBV3-1/TRBV3-2,TRBJ1-1,-,TGTGCCAGCAGTTTGTTTCTCGGGGGGAGGAACACTGAAGCTTTCTTT,CASSLFLGGRNTEAFF
-,TRBV9,TRBJ2-3,-,TGTGCCAGCAGCGTTGGGGGGGACAGGAAGATTCAGTATTTT,CASSVGGDRKIQYF
TRBD1,TRBV27,TRBJ1-5,-,TGTGCCAGCAGTTCCGGGACAGGGGGCCGGAATCAGCCCCAGCATTTT,CASSSGTGGRNQPQHF
-,TRBV5-4,TRBJ1-2,-,TGTGCCAGCAGCTTAGACTTAAGCTATGGCTACACCTTC,CASSLDLSYGYTF
TRBD2,TRBV29-1,TRBJ2-1,-,TGCAGCGTTGGAAGGGCGGGAGCTTGGAATGAGCAGTTCTTC,CSVGRAGAWNEQFF
TRBD1,TRBV10-3,TRBJ2-7,-,TGTGCCTCGGGCGTAAACAGGGGGCCGGAAGAGCAGTACTTC,CASGVNRGPEEQYF
-,TRBV2,TRBJ1-4,-,TGTGCCAGCAGCGGGGGGGTAGATGAAAAACTGTTTTTT,CASSGGVDEKLFF
TRBD1,TRBV3-1/TRBV3-2,TRBJ1-1,-,TGTGCCAGCAGTTACAGGGGGCTGGGCACTGAAGCTTTCTTT,CASSYRGLGTEAFF
-,TRBV6-4,TRBJ2-2,once,TGTGCCAGCAGTGACTCTAGCACCGGGGAGCTGTTTTTT,CASSDSSTGELFF
-,TRBV5-1,TRBJ2-1,few,TGCGCCAGCAACTTGGGACTCGCGCCCTCCTACAATGAGCAGTTCTTC,CASNLGLAPSYNEQFF
-,TRBV29-1,TRBJ1-2,-,TGCAGCGTTGGACCAGACACTAACTATGGCTACACCTTC,CSVGPDTNYGYTF
-,TRBV5-1,TRBJ2-2,-,TGCGCCAGCACCAAGGGGGGCGCGGGGGTCGCCGGGGAGCTGTTTTTT,CASTKGGAGVAGELFF
-,TRBV7-9,TRBJ1-1,-,TGTGCCAGCAGCTTAGAGACAGAGAACACTGAAGCTTTCTTT,CASSLETENTEAFF
-,TRBV6-1,TRBJ1-1,-,TGTGCCAGCAGTGAACGTCTTGATTTGTTTGGGGAGGGCGCTGAAGCTTTCTTT,CASSERLDLFGEGAEAFF
-,TRBV5-1,TRBJ2-2,-,TGCGCCAGCAGCCCCACCGGGACTAACACCGGGGAGCTGTTTTTT,CASSPTGTNTGELFF
-,TRBV7-8,TRBJ1-5,-,TGTGCCAGCAGCTTAGGCACAGGGAATCAGCCCCAGCATTTT,CASSLGTGNQPQHF
TRBD2,TRBV15,TRBJ2-5,-,TGTGCCACCAGCAACGGACTAGCGGGGACCCAAGAGACCCAGTACTTC,CATSNGLAGTQETQYF
TRBD2,TRBV5-1,TRBJ2-3,-,TGCGCCAGCAGCTTGGCGGGAGGTACCACAGATACGCAGTATTTT,CASSLAGGTTDTQYF
TRBD1,TRBV5-6,TRBJ2-7,-,TGTGCCAGCACCATTTTCCAAAGGGGACAGGGATCCCACGAGCAGTACTTC,CASTIFQRGQGSHEQYF
-,TRBV5-6,TRBJ2-1,-,TGTGCCAGCAGCTTGATGGGAACCGGGAGAAGCGTCCATGAGCAGTTCTTC,CASSLMGTGRSVHEQFF
-,TRBV6-5,TRBJ2-2,-,TGTGCCAGCAGGGGGACTGATAACACCGGGGAGCTGTTTTTT,CASRGTDNTGELFF
-,TRBV7-2,TRBJ2-4,-,TGTGCCAGCAGCCAGATACGTGGGCCAGTAAACATTCAGTACTTC,CASSQIRGPVNIQYF
TRBD1,TRBV7-6,TRBJ1-6,-,TGTGCCAGCAGCCTAGGGACAGGGGGCTTTTCACCCCTCCACTTT,CASSLGTGGFSPLHF
TRBD2,TRBV19,TRBJ2-7,-,TGTGCCAGTAGTCGAGGGCTAGCGGGAGATGAGCAGTACTTC,CASSRGLAGDEQYF
-,TRBV7-3,TRBJ2-5,once,TGTGCCAGCAGCTTAGGGCGAACGGACCAAGAGACCCAGTACTTC,CASSLGRTDQETQYF
TRBD1,TRBV28,TRBJ1-5,-,TGTGCCAGCAGATATACAGGGGGTCGGGATCAGCCCCAGCATTTT,CASRYTGGRDQPQHF
TRBD2,TRBV5-1,TRBJ2-1,-,TGCGCCAGCAGCTTGACGGTCGGGATTAGCGGGTTCAATGAGCAGTTCTTC,CASSLTVGISGFNEQFF
TRBD2,TRBV27,TRBJ2-1,-,TGTGCCAGCACCAAGAGGACTGCGGGAGTAAGTTTCCCGGCGTTCTTC,CASTKRTAGVSFPAFF
-,TRBV7-2,TRBJ2-1,-,TGTGCCAGCACCCTAGGGGTCTACAATGAGCAGTTCTTC,CASTLGVYNEQFF
TRBD1,TRBV27,TRBJ2-6,-,TGTGCCAGCACCCGGGACAGGGCCTCTGGGGCCAACGTCCTGACTTTC,CASTRDRASGANVLTF
TRBD1,TRBV7-2,TRBJ1-2,few,TGTGCCAGCAGCCGGGACAGGGTGAACTATGGCTACACCTTC,CASSRDRVNYGYTF
TRBD1,TRBV5-4,TRBJ1-2,-,TGTGCCAGCAGGGCAGGGGGAGCTAACTATGGCTACACCTTC,CASRAGGANYGYTF
TRBD1,TRBV28,TRBJ1-4,few,TGTGCCAGCAGTCCCCAGGGGGCAACGAATGAAAAACTGTTTTTT,CASSPQGATNEKLFF
-,TRBV2,TRBJ1-3,-,TGTGCCACCTCTGGGGCAAGCTCTGGAAACACCATATATTTT,CATSGASSGNTIYF
-,TRBV15,TRBJ1-3,-,TGTGCCACCAGCAGTGGGGGGACGGCCTCTGGAAACACCATATATTTT,CATSSGGTASGNTIYF
TRBD1,TRBV6-5,TRBJ1-1,once,TGTGCCAGCAGCCTCCTAGGGGGCTGGGCTTTCTTT,CASSLLGGWAFF
-,TRBV19,TRBJ2-6,-,TGTGCCAGTAGTATCCGCAGGCTCTCTGGGGCCAACGTCCTGACTTTC,CASSIRRLSGANVLTF
TRBD1,TRBV14,TRBJ1-6,-,TGTGCCAGCAGCCACTCGACAGGGGCCGCTAATTCACCCCTCCACTTT,CASSHSTGAANSPLHF
-,TRBV7-7,TRBJ2-1,-,TGTGCTAGCAGCTTAGATTTCAGCCTTACTACAAGTGAGCAGTTCTTC,CASSLDFSLTTSEQFF
-,TRBV19,TRBJ1-5,-,TGTGCCAGTAGTATAGGTCGCCTGTACTCCAATCAGCCCCAGCATTTT,CASSIGRLYSNQPQHF
TRBD2,TRBV19,TRBJ2-6,-,TGTGCCAGTAGTATGGGGGGACTAGGAGACTCTGGGGCCAACGTCCTGACTTTC,CASSMGGLGDSGANVLTF
TRBD1,TRBV13,TRBJ1-2,-,TGTGCCAGCAGCGTAGAACAGGGGGCCTATGGCTACACCTTC,CASSVEQGAYGYTF
TRBD1,TRBV4-1,TRBJ1-5,-,TGCGCCAGCAGCCAAGATCGTTACAGGGGGCAGGGGAGCAATCAGCCCCAGCATTTT,CASSQDRYRGQGSNQPQHF
TRBD2,TRBV12-5,TRBJ2-1,-,TGTGCTAGGGGCGGGAGGGCCGGGGAGCAGTTCTTC,CARGGRAGEQFF
-,TRBV11-2,TRBJ1-5,-,TGTGCCAGCAGCTTGGAGGCGAGCAATCAGCCCCAGCATTTT,CASSLEASNQPQHF
TRBD2,TRBV5-4,TRBJ2-2,-,TGTGCCAGCAGCTCCAAGCGGGAGGTCCCCGGGGAGCTGTTTTTT,CASSSKREVPGELFF
TRBD2,TRBV29-1,TRBJ2-7,-,TGCAGCACTAGACTAGCGGGAGTTCTCGAGCAGTACTTC,CSTRLAGVLEQYF
-,TRBV29-1,TRBJ1-2,-,TGCAGCGTTGGGGGCGCGGGGGCGAACTATGGCTACACCTTC,CSVGGAGANYGYTF
-,TRBV6-1,TRBJ1-6,once,TGTGCCAGCAGTGAAACCCTGTCGGATTCACCCCTCCACTTT,CASSETLSDSPLHF
-,TRBV9,TRBJ2-3,few,TGTGCCAGCAGCGCCTCAGGGAACACACCGACAGATACGCAGTATTTT,CASSASGNTPTDTQYF
TRBD2,TRBV27,TRBJ2-7,-,TGTGCCAGCAGTTTTCAAGCGGGAGGAGGACACGAGCAGTACTTC,CASSFQAGGGHEQYF